These T cell receptor beta chains were read from a single sample in a study of T cell repertoires in cytomegalovirus infection. Their antigens are not known. TCRdb analysed the reads with MiXCR anew, one entry per CDR3 protein. Of hundreds of thousands of distinct CDR3 sequences listed, 30% to 40% were seen once; the top ten hold 18%. Sample: cultured PBMCs, taken from culture after CMV antigen stimulation. Source of these receptors: a human donor in good health (CMV status not recorded). Some clones in this sample may be carry-over from other donors' samples. Both conserved end residues are part of each CDR3. The D gene is left open where the match is weak. Some rows mark clone size as missing; the rest say once, few, many or name a class of expanded clone.

J | size | V | D | CDR3 | DNA
TRBJ2-7 | few | TRBV7-2 | . | CASSSRTVSYEQYF | TGTGCCAGCAGCTCTCGGACAGTTTCCTACGAGCAGTACTTC
TRBJ1-5 | once | TRBV6-6 | . | CASSYRDSNQPQHF | TGTGCCAGCAGTTATCGTGATAGCAATCAGCCCCAGCATTTT
TRBJ1-1 | . | TRBV11-2 | TRBD1 | CASSSRRGRTEAFF | TGTGCCAGCAGCTCGAGAAGGGGGCGGACTGAAGCTTTCTTT
TRBJ1-6 | . | TRBV27 | . | CASSLLGAYSPLHF | TGTGCCAGCAGTTTATTAGGGGCCTATTCACCCCTCCACTTT
TRBJ1-3 | . | TRBV6-5 | . | CASSAEREVPGNTIYF | TGTGCCAGCAGCGCGGAAAGGGAAGTTCCTGGAAACACCATATATTTT
TRBJ2-1 | . | TRBV12-5 | TRBD2 | CASGLIHSGKREQFF | TGTGCTAGTGGCCTCATCCATAGCGGGAAACGTGAGCAGTTCTTC
TRBJ2-7 | many | TRBV28 | TRBD2 | CASSLGTSGNEQYF | TGTGCCAGCAGTTTAGGGACTAGCGGGAACGAGCAGTACTTC
TRBJ1-1 | few | TRBV6-1 | . | CASSVPWRGTEAFF | TGTGCCAGCAGTGTCCCCTGGCGGGGCACTGAAGCTTTCTTT
TRBJ1-1 | few | TRBV27 | . | CASSSWGRRTEAFF | TGTGCCAGCAGTTCCTGGGGAAGGCGTACTGAAGCTTTCTTT
TRBJ2-1 | . | TRBV4-2 | . | CASSWESGQLYNEQFF | TGTGCCAGCAGCTGGGAAAGCGGGCAGCTTTACAATGAGCAGTTCTTC
TRBJ2-1 | . | TRBV5-1 | TRBD2 | CASSLERRTSGQYNEQFF | TGCGCCAGCAGCTTGGAACGGAGGACTAGCGGGCAGTACAATGAGCAGTTCTTC
TRBJ2-1 | . | TRBV7-6 | TRBD1 | CASSSGGTGGIGRRNEQFF | TGTGCCAGCAGCTCCGGGGGGACAGGGGGCATCGGGAGGAGGAATGAGCAGTTCTTC
TRBJ1-1 | few | TRBV7-8 | TRBD1 | CASSDWGTGRGDTEAFF | TGTGCCAGCAGCGACTGGGGGACAGGGCGGGGGGACACTGAAGCTTTCTTT
TRBJ2-7 | few | TRBV7-3 | TRBD1 | CASSPTGQGGDEQYF | TGTGCCAGCAGCCCCACGGGACAGGGGGGAGACGAGCAGTACTTC
TRBJ2-7 | . | TRBV6-1 | . | CASSEPGIYEQYF | TGTGCCAGCAGTGAGCCGGGTATATACGAGCAGTACTTC
TRBJ2-7 | . | TRBV7-2 | . | CASSLVEGGNEQYF | TGTGCCAGCAGCTTAGTCGAGGGCGGCAACGAGCAGTACTTC
TRBJ2-1 | few | TRBV12-3/TRBV12-4 | TRBD2 | CASPMRREAYNEQFF | TGTGCCAGCCCCATGCGGCGGGAGGCATACAATGAGCAGTTCTTC
TRBJ1-6 | few | TRBV7-8 | . | CASSLFSLSPLHF | TGTGCCAGCAGCTTATTCAGCCTTTCACCCCTCCACTTT
TRBJ2-7 | . | TRBV11-2 | TRBD1 | CASSFWTGGHEQYF | TGTGCCAGCAGCTTTTGGACAGGGGGCCACGAGCAGTACTTC
TRBJ2-1 | few | TRBV4-1 | . | CASSQENRNEQFF | TGCGCCAGCAGCCAAGAGAACCGGAATGAGCAGTTCTTC
TRBJ2-5 | . | TRBV27 | . | CASSLAEMGVNEIKQETQYF | TGTGCCAGCAGTTTAGCGGAGATGGGGGTCAACGAAATCAAACAAGAGACCCAGTACTTC
TRBJ1-2 | . | TRBV18 | . | CASSPAEDYGYTF | TGTGCCAGCTCACCAGCCGAGGACTATGGCTACACCTTC
TRBJ2-7 | . | TRBV19 | . | CASSTVGAESREQYF | TGTGCCAGTAGTACGGTCGGTGCCGAGTCGAGGGAGCAGTACTTC
TRBJ2-5 | few | TRBV5-6 | . | CASSLGGYETQYF | TGTGCCAGCAGCTTGGGCGGCTATGAGACCCAGTACTTC
TRBJ2-7 | . | TRBV12-3/TRBV12-4 | TRBD1 | CASSLGWGQDAYEQYF | TGTGCCAGCAGTTTAGGGTGGGGACAGGATGCCTACGAGCAGTACTTC
TRBJ2-2 | few | TRBV7-9 | . | CASSLGEAGRPTRRTGELFF | TGTGCCAGCAGCTTAGGGGAGGCGGGCAGACCGACCCGGCGGACCGGGGAGCTGTTTTTT
TRBJ2-5 | once | TRBV20-1 | . | CSASRKTLGETQYF | TGCAGTGCTAGCCGGAAGACCTTAGGGGAGACCCAGTACTTC
TRBJ2-1 | . | TRBV4-3 | TRBD1 | CASSHDDSGTGGNEQFF | TGCGCCAGCAGCCACGACGATTCCGGGACAGGGGGCAATGAGCAGTTCTTC
TRBJ2-1 | . | TRBV5-4 | . | CASSHSTYNEQFF | TGTGCCAGCAGCCATAGTACCTACAATGAGCAGTTCTTC
TRBJ2-5 | . | TRBV20-1 | TRBD1 | CSAGPGQGETQYF | TGCAGTGCTGGGCCGGGACAGGGTGAGACCCAGTACTTC
TRBJ1-4 | . | TRBV7-9 | . | CASSLGPRGAEKLFF | TGTGCCAGCAGCCTCGGACCCAGGGGAGCCGAAAAACTGTTTTTT
TRBJ2-1 | few | TRBV20-1 | . | CSAREVESSSYNEQFF | TGCAGTGCTAGAGAAGTGGAGAGCAGCTCCTACAATGAGCAGTTCTTC
TRBJ2-3 | few | TRBV18 | TRBD1 | CASSEYRGDTDTQYF | TGTGCCAGCTCAGAATACAGGGGGGACACAGATACGCAGTATTTT
TRBJ1-5 | . | TRBV27 | . | CASRPTSSNQPQHF | TGTGCCAGCAGACCCACATCGAGCAATCAGCCCCAGCATTTT
TRBJ2-7 | . | TRBV28 | . | CASSLGKTYEQYF | TGTGCCAGCAGTTTGGGCAAGACCTACGAGCAGTACTTC
TRBJ2-1 | few | TRBV6-2/TRBV6-3 | TRBD2 | CASSYGGGSVNEQFF | TGTGCCAGCAGTTACGGGGGAGGGTCTGTTAATGAGCAGTTCTTC
TRBJ2-1 | many | TRBV7-2 | TRBD2 | CASSATSDGYNEQFF | TGTGCCAGCAGCGCCACTAGCGATGGCTACAATGAGCAGTTCTTC
TRBJ2-4 | . | TRBV5-1 | TRBD1 | CASSPGTGEDKNIQYF | TGCGCCAGCAGCCCTGGGACAGGGGAGGACAAAAACATTCAGTACTTC
TRBJ1-3 | many | TRBV7-2 | TRBD1 | CASSPGTGTSKEGNTIYF | TGTGCCAGCAGCCCCGGGACAGGGACCTCGAAGGAGGGAAACACCATATATTTT
TRBJ2-7 | many | TRBV7-2 | TRBD2 | CASSFRTSGGFYEQYF | TGTGCCAGCAGCTTCAGGACTAGCGGGGGATTCTACGAGCAGTACTTC
TRBJ2-7 | once | TRBV7-9 | TRBD1 | CASSSVFTGGGKTYEQYF | TGTGCCAGCAGCTCCGTCTTTACAGGGGGCGGCAAGACCTACGAGCAGTACTTC
TRBJ1-2 | . | TRBV19 | . | CASTTAPYGYTF | TGTGCCAGCACGACGGCCCCCTATGGCTACACCTTC
TRBJ2-1 | few | TRBV7-2 | TRBD2 | CASRRPGTSGSEQFF | TGTGCCAGCAGGCGACCCGGGACTAGCGGCTCTGAGCAGTTCTTC
TRBJ2-5 | . | TRBV7-9 | TRBD2 | CASSLILSSGRSAQETQYF | TGTGCCAGCAGCTTAATTTTGTCTAGCGGGAGAAGTGCGCAAGAGACCCAGTACTTC
TRBJ2-7 | . | TRBV28 | TRBD1 | CASSPSSPRGLRYEQYF | TGTGCCAGCAGTCCTTCGTCTCCCAGGGGGCTTAGGTACGAGCAGTACTTC
TRBJ2-1 | . | TRBV7-9 | TRBD2 | CASSRTRTSGTDEQFF | TGTGCCAGCAGCCGGACTCGGACTAGCGGGACCGATGAGCAGTTCTTC
TRBJ1-1 | . | TRBV6-1 | TRBD1 | CASSKTGGSSEAFF | TGTGCCAGCAGTAAGACAGGGGGCTCTTCTGAAGCTTTCTTT
TRBJ2-5 | few | TRBV19 | TRBD2 | CASSPRTSGGFKETQYF | TGTGCCAGTAGTCCACGGACTAGCGGGGGATTCAAAGAGACCCAGTACTTC
TRBJ2-7 | . | TRBV3-1 | . | CASSQGIAPTYEQYF | TGTGCCAGCAGCCAAGGGATAGCGCCTACCTACGAGCAGTACTTC
TRBJ2-2 | . | TRBV28 | TRBD1 | CASRTLTGSTGELFF | TGTGCCAGCAGAACCCTGACAGGGTCGACCGGGGAGCTGTTTTTT
TRBJ2-1 | few | TRBV12-3/TRBV12-4 | . | CASSFWGQDEQFF | TGTGCCAGCAGTTTTTGGGGGCAAGATGAGCAGTTCTTC
TRBJ2-1 | many | TRBV7-2 | . | CASTEPNRNNEQFF | TGTGCCAGCACCGAGCCGAACCGTAACAATGAGCAGTTCTTC
TRBJ2-3 | few | TRBV6-1 | . | CASSYGRADTQYF | TGTGCCAGCAGTTACGGAAGGGCGGATACGCAGTATTTT
TRBJ2-1 | . | TRBV12-3/TRBV12-4 | . | CASSHTSLADEQFF | TGTGCCAGCAGTCACACATCGCTGGCGGATGAGCAGTTCTTC
TRBJ2-3 | . | TRBV28 | . | CASNTGAVGGYGADTQYF | TGTGCCAGTAACACTGGGGCCGTAGGAGGTTACGGCGCAGATACACAGTATTTT
TRBJ2-4 | few | TRBV11-2 | TRBD2 | CASSPTPAGGGIQYF | TGTGCCAGCAGCCCCACCCCAGCGGGAGGGGGCATTCAGTACTTC
TRBJ2-1 | . | TRBV4-3 | . | CASSRGPGYYNEQFF | TGCGCCAGCAGCCGTGGACCGGGATACTACAATGAGCAGTTCTTC